This T cell receptor beta chain appears in the sequencing data of a study of T cells after yellow fever vaccination. Study-wide findings and caveats: Within FACS-sorted repertoires, abundant clonotypes contaminating from the bulk population could be present.

CDR1 and CDR2 from the germline V gene are MNHEY and SMNVEV (reference sequence). The CDR3 consists of 12 residues. Trimming pared 6 bases from V and 6 bases from J, leaving 9 bases between. This clonotype was seen only a few times. Its antigen is unknown. Generation of TCR cDNA used 5'RACE template switching (which added a universal primer site and UMIs). TCRdb used MiXCR to reprocess the 5' RACE reads, holding one entry per CDR3 protein. The repertoire has tens of thousands of distinct CDR3 sequences, around 7.7% of them found once; the top ten carry roughly two fifths. The V gene is TRBV27, the J gene TRBJ2-1; D is undetermined. This receptor was identified in a man younger than 45 who received the YFV17D yellow fever vaccine. The sample here was CD8+ T cells sorted from PBMCs, taken on the day of the yellow fever booster vaccination. This chain's CDR3 is CASRLPGNEQFF. The CDR3 nucleotides read TGTGCCAGCAGGCTGCCCGGCAATGAGCAGTTCTTC.